Listed below are T cell receptor beta chains from one sample, sequenced in a study of T-cell memory formation after mild COVID-19. In TCRdb, the 5' RACE reads were re-called with MiXCR into one record per CDR3 protein. The top ten clones hold approximately 41% of a sample with 70,000 to 95,000 distinct CDR3 sequences, around 13% of them seen once. Specimen: PBMCs or a T cell subset sorted from them (not recorded which). Receptor source: a man younger than 35 who had mild COVID-19 (a few samples of this study predate the infection). Cell type and time point are not known. CDR3s include the opening cysteine and the closing phenylalanine or tryptophan. Each record gives: CDR3 protein, CDR3 DNA, J gene, V gene, clone size, D gene. A D gene is named only where the DNA matches it firmly. Rows give clone size only sometimes, using once, few, many, or a class for an expanded clone.

CDR3aa: CASSTSGEETQYF; CDR3nt: TGTGCCAGCAGTACGTCAGGCGAAGAGACCCAGTACTTC; j_gene: TRBJ2-5; v_gene: TRBV12-3/TRBV12-4; abundance: NA; d_gene: NA
CDR3aa: CASSHVGTPTDTQYF; CDR3nt: TGTGCCAGCAGCCATGTCGGGACCCCCACAGATACGCAGTATTTT; j_gene: TRBJ2-3; v_gene: TRBV3-1; abundance: few; d_gene: NA
CDR3aa: CAWDQPGQSIHGYTF; CDR3nt: TGTGCCTGGGATCAACCGGGACAGAGTATACATGGCTACACCTTC; j_gene: TRBJ1-2; v_gene: TRBV30; abundance: NA; d_gene: TRBD1
CDR3aa: CASSLRSAGNTIYF; CDR3nt: TGTGCCAGCAGCTTACGAAGTGCTGGAAACACCATATATTTT; j_gene: TRBJ1-3; v_gene: TRBV7-6; abundance: few; d_gene: NA
CDR3aa: CSARPPIRVGYTF; CDR3nt: TGCAGTGCTAGACCCCCAATCCGGGTCGGCTACACCTTC; j_gene: TRBJ1-2; v_gene: TRBV20-1; abundance: few; d_gene: NA
CDR3aa: CASSLEPGLYQSPLHF; CDR3nt: TGCGCCAGCAGCCTCGAGCCGGGACTATATCAATCACCCCTCCACTTT; j_gene: TRBJ1-6; v_gene: TRBV5-1; abundance: NA; d_gene: NA
CDR3aa: CASSLPGGSSYNEQFF; CDR3nt: TGTGCCAGCAGCCTTCCCGGCGGAAGCTCCTACAATGAGCAGTTCTTC; j_gene: TRBJ2-1; v_gene: TRBV7-9; abundance: NA; d_gene: NA
CDR3aa: CASSQDAGQDYGYTF; CDR3nt: TGCGCCAGCAGCCAAGATGCTGGGCAGGACTATGGCTACACCTTC; j_gene: TRBJ1-2; v_gene: TRBV4-1; abundance: NA; d_gene: NA
CDR3aa: CASSDGGAGYTQYF; CDR3nt: TGCGCCAGCAGTGACGGCGGGGCCGGATATACGCAGTATTTT; j_gene: TRBJ2-3; v_gene: TRBV10-2; abundance: NA; d_gene: NA
CDR3aa: CASSFRDSLQETQYF; CDR3nt: TGCGCCAGCAGCTTCCGGGACAGCCTCCAAGAGACCCAGTACTTC; j_gene: TRBJ2-5; v_gene: TRBV5-1; abundance: NA; d_gene: TRBD1
CDR3aa: CAIKPDRRAENEQFF; CDR3nt: TGTGCCATCAAACCCGACCGCAGGGCCGAGAATGAGCAGTTCTTC; j_gene: TRBJ2-1; v_gene: TRBV7-9; abundance: NA; d_gene: NA
CDR3aa: CASSFRRASTDTQYF; CDR3nt: TGTGCCAGCAGCTTCCGCAGGGCCAGCACAGATACGCAGTATTTT; j_gene: TRBJ2-3; v_gene: TRBV3-1; abundance: NA; d_gene: NA
CDR3aa: CASSPLRDSFYGYTF; CDR3nt: TGCGCCAGCAGCCCCCTTAGGGACAGCTTCTATGGCTACACCTTC; j_gene: TRBJ1-2; v_gene: TRBV4-1; abundance: few; d_gene: TRBD1
CDR3aa: CASSPGAAQTGELFF; CDR3nt: TGCGCCAGCAGCCCAGGGGCGGCGCAAACCGGGGAGCTGTTTTTT; j_gene: TRBJ2-2; v_gene: TRBV4-1; abundance: NA; d_gene: NA
CDR3aa: CASSTGGPIGELFF; CDR3nt: TGCGCCAGCAGCACCGGCGGGCCCATCGGGGAGCTGTTTTTT; j_gene: TRBJ2-2; v_gene: TRBV4-1; abundance: NA; d_gene: NA
CDR3aa: CASISSGDTEAFF; CDR3nt: TGTGCCAGCATCTCGTCAGGGGACACTGAAGCTTTCTTT; j_gene: TRBJ1-1; v_gene: TRBV7-9; abundance: NA; d_gene: NA
CDR3aa: CASSIYQGFTSNTGELFF; CDR3nt: TGTGCCAGCAGTATTTACCAGGGGTTTACTTCGAACACCGGGGAGCTGTTTTTT; j_gene: TRBJ2-2; v_gene: TRBV27; abundance: NA; d_gene: NA
CDR3aa: CASSLHKRGARHIYNEQFF; CDR3nt: TGTGCCAGCAGCTTGCATAAGCGGGGGGCTCGCCATATATACAATGAGCAGTTCTTC; j_gene: TRBJ2-1; v_gene: TRBV11-2; abundance: few; d_gene: TRBD2
CDR3aa: CASSLDTAGGETQYF; CDR3nt: TGTGCCAGCAGCTTAGACACCGCCGGAGGGGAGACCCAGTACTTC; j_gene: TRBJ2-5; v_gene: TRBV7-6; abundance: NA; d_gene: NA
CDR3aa: CASSYSIFGANVLTF; CDR3nt: TGTGCCAGCAGTTACTCGATCTTTGGGGCCAACGTCCTGACTTTC; j_gene: TRBJ2-6; v_gene: TRBV6-5; abundance: few; d_gene: NA
CDR3aa: CANSQQGYSNQPQHF; CDR3nt: TGCGCCAACAGCCAACAGGGTTATAGCAATCAGCCCCAGCATTTT; j_gene: TRBJ1-5; v_gene: TRBV4-1; abundance: NA; d_gene: NA
CDR3aa: CATSTGGSTDTQYF; CDR3nt: TGTGCCACCAGTACAGGGGGCTCGACAGATACGCAGTATTTT; j_gene: TRBJ2-3; v_gene: TRBV24-1; abundance: NA; d_gene: TRBD1
CDR3aa: CASTRGDSSSGANVLTF; CDR3nt: TGCGCCAGCACCCGGGGGGACAGCAGCTCTGGGGCCAACGTCCTGACTTTC; j_gene: TRBJ2-6; v_gene: TRBV4-3; abundance: many; d_gene: NA